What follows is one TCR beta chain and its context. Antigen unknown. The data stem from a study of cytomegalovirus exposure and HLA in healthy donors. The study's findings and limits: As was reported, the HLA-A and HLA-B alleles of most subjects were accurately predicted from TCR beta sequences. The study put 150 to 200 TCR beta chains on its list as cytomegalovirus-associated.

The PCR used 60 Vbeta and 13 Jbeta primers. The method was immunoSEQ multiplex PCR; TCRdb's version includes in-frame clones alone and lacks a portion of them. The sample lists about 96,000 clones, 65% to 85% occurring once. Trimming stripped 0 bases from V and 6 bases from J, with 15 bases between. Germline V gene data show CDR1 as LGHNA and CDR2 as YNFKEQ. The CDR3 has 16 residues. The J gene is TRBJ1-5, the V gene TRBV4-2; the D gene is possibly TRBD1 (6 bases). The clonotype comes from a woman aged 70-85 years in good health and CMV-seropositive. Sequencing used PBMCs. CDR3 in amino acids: CASSQETGIGFQPQHF. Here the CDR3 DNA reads TGTGCCAGCAGCCAAGAGACAGGTATCGGGTTTCAGCCCCAGCATTTT.